The entry below describes one TCR beta chain. Its cognate antigen is unknown. The data are from a study of cytomegalovirus exposure and HLA in healthy donors. Study-level findings and limits: Analyses of presence and absence presupposed an approximately uniform sequencing depth across donors. In an earlier analysis, about 87% or about 30%: the productive usage of most TCR beta V segments.

Use of 60 Vbeta and 13 Jbeta primers characterized the PCR. The method was immunoSEQ multiplex PCR; TCRdb's version includes in-frame clones alone and lacks a portion of them. The sample contains 150,000 or so clones, 75% of which appear only once. This CDR3 region has 20 residues. The rearrangement links TRBV1 to TRBJ2-5; the tabulated D call, TRBD2, remains unverified against the DNA. TRBV1 is a pseudogene segment. The sample consisted of PBMCs. The receptor comes from a woman aged 40 to 50 in good health and CMV-seropositive. In DNA, the CDR3 is TGCACCAGCAGCCGTGGGCTAGCGGGAGCTGTAAGATACATACAAGAGACCCAGTACTTC. Residues: CTSSRGLAGAVRYIQETQYF.